This T cell receptor beta chain was sequenced during a study of identical twins. This clonotype was seen repeatedly, ten times or more. This CDR3 is built from 12 residues. The germline V and J ends were trimmed by 8 bases and 3 bases, with 9 bases remaining between them. The germline V gene has CDR1 LGHDT and CDR2 YNNKEL (reference sequence). TCRdb reanalysed the 5' RACE reads using MiXCR and keeps one entry per CDR3 protein. The data show about 280,000 distinct CDR3 sequences, under 9% seen once. This same sample was also part of a study on yellow fever vaccine responses in identical twins.

What was sequenced was memory (CD45RO+) T cells sorted from blood. The TCR originated in a woman aged 18-35 years in good health. The chain uses TRBV3-1 and TRBJ2-3, with a weak D call TRBD2 (5 bases). CDR3 sequence: CASGLGTDTQYF. CDR3 nucleotides: TGTGCCAGCGGACTGGGTACAGATACGCAGTATTTT.